This T cell receptor beta chain was sequenced for a study of CD8 T cells in ankylosing spondylitis. This CDR3 region has 15 residues. Per germline, CDR1 SGHTA and CDR2 FQGNSA. Trimming took off 1 base at V and 6 bases at J, with 16 bases between the two ends. One entry per CDR3 protein results from TCRdb running MiXCR on the 5' RACE reads. The top ten hold about 6% of the sample, which has 150,000 to 200,000 distinct CDR3 sequences, around a third seen once. The sample taken for sequencing was synovial fluid, either unsorted or a sorted T cell fraction (not recorded which). This TCR came from a male donor with ankylosing spondylitis. The rearrangement joins TRBV7-2 to TRBJ2-7; D is perhaps TRBD1 or TRBD2 (5 bases each). The CDR3 region is CASSLGPGPSGEQYF. CDR3 coding DNA: TGTGCCAGCAGCTTAGGACCGGGACCCTCGGGCGAGCAGTACTTC.